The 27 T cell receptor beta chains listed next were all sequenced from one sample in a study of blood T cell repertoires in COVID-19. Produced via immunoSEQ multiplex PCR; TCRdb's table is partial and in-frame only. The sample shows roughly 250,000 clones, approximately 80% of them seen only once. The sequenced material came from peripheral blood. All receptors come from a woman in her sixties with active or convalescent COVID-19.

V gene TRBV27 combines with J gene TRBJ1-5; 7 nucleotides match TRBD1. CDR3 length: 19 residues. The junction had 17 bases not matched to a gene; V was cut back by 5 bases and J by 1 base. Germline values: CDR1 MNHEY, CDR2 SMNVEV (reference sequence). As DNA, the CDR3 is TGTGCCAGCAGTCCTTGGTACCTCTCGACAGGGATAAGCAATCAGCCCCAGCATTTT. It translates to CASSPWYLSTGISNQPQHF.

The chain's CDR3 is CASSVGQPYEQYF. CDR3 sequence (DNA): TGCGCCAGCAGCGTTGGACAGCCCTACGAGCAGTACTTC. The chain has TRBV5-1 and TRBJ2-7, with D maybe TRBD1 (6 bases). The CDR3 is made up of 13 amino acids. CDR1 SGHRS and CDR2 YFSETQ come from the germline V gene. Trimming stripped 4 bases from V and 2 bases from J, with 10 bases between.

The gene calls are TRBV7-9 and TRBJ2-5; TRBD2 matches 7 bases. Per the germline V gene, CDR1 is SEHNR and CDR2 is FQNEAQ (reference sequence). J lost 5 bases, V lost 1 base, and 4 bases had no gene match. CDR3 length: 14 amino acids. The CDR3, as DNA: TGTGCCAGCAGCTTAGGGGGGGGTCCCGAGACCCAGTACTTC. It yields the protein CASSLGGGPETQYF.

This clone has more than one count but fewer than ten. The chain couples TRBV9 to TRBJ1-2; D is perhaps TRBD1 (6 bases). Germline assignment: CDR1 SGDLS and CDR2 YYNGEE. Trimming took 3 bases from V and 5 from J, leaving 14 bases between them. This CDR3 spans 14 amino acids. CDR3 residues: CASSDFTGSYGYTF. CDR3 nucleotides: TGTGCCAGCAGCGACTTCACAGGGTCTTATGGCTACACCTTC.

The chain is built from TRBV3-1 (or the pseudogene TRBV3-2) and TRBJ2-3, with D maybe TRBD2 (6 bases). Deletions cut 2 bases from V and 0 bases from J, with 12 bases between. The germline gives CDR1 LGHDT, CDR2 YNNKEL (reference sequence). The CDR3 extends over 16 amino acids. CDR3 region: CASSQPGLWSTDTQYF. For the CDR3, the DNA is TGTGCCAGCAGCCAACCGGGACTTTGGAGCACAGATACGCAGTATTTT.

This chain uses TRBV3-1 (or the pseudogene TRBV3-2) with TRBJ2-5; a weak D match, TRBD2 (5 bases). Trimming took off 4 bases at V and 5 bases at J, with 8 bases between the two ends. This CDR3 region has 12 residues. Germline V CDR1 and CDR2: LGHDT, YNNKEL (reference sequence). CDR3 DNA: TGTGCCAGCAGCCGGACGGGGGAGACCCAGTACTTC. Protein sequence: CASSRTGETQYF.

CDR3 amino acids: CSASRGTFPDTQYF. For the CDR3, the DNA is TGCAGTGCTAGTAGGGGGACCTTCCCAGATACGCAGTATTTT. This sequence joins TRBV20-1 and TRBJ2-3; D perhaps matches TRBD1 (6 bases). The CDR3 sequence is 14 residues long. In germline, CDR1 is DFQATT, CDR2 SNEGSKA (reference sequence). The germline V and J ends were trimmed by 3 bases and 4 bases, with 14 bases remaining between them.

The CDR3 sequence: CASSAPGTGASYEQYF. CDR3 sequence (DNA): TGTGCCAGCAGTGCCCCCGGGACTGGCGCCTCCTACGAGCAGTACTTC. The V and J genes are TRBV2 and TRBJ2-7; D perhaps matches TRBD2 (6 bases). There are 16 residues in the CDR3. CDR1 is SNHLY and CDR2 is FYNNEI in the germline V gene. Trimming pared 4 bases from V and 0 bases from J, leaving 16 bases between.

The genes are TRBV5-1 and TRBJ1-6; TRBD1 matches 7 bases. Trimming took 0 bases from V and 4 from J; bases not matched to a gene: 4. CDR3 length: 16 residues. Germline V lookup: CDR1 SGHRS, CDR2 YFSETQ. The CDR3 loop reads CASSLAGGLYNSPLHF. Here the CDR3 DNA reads TGCGCCAGCAGCTTGGCAGGGGGATTGTATAATTCACCCCTCCACTTT.

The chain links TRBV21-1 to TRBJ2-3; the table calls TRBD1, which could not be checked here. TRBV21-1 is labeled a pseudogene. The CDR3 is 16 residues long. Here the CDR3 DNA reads TGTGCCAGCAGCAAAGACCCAGGGGGCGGCACAGATACGCAGTATTTT. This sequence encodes CASSKDPGGGTDTQYF.

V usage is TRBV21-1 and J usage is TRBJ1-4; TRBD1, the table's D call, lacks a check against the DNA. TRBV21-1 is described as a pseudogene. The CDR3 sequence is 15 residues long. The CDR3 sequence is CASSASGHINEKLFF. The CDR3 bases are TGTGCCAGCAGCGCTTCGGGACACATTAATGAAAAACTGTTTTTT.

The CDR3 DNA sequence: TGTGCCAGCAGCAACAGGGTGTCTAGTCTCACAGATACGCAGTATTTT. Amino acid sequence: CASSNRVSSLTDTQYF. The V and J genes are TRBV27 and TRBJ2-3, with a possible D match to TRBD1 (6 bases). V lost 6 bases to trimming and J lost 2 bases, with 18 bases between them. Germline V gene data show CDR1 as MNHEY and CDR2 as SMNVEV (reference sequence). The CDR3 is 16 residues long.

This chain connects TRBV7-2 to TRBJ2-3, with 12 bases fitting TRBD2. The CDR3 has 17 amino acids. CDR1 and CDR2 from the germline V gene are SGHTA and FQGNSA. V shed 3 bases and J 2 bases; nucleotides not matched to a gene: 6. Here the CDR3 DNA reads TGTGCCAGCAGCTTTCGTGGACTAGCGGGGCTCACAGATACGCAGTATTTT. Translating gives CASSFRGLAGLTDTQYF. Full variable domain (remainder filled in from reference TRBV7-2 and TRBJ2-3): GAGVSQSPSNKVTEKGKDVELRCDPISGHTALYWYRQSLGQGLEFLIYFQGNSAPDKSGLPSDRFSAERTGGSVSTLTIQRTQQEDSAVYLCASSFRGLAGLTDTQYFGPGTRLTVL.

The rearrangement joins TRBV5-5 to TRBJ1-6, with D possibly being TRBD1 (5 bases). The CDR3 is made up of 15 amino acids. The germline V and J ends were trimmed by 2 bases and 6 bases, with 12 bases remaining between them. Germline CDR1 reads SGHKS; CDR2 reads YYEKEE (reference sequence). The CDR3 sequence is CASSFTGTGNSPLHF. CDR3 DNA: TGTGCCAGCAGCTTCACAGGAACGGGTAATTCACCCCTCCACTTT.

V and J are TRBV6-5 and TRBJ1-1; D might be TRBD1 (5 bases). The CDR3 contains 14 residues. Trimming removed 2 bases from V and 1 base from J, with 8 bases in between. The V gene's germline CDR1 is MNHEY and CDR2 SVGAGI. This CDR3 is CASSYGGGNTEAFF. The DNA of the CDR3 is TGTGCCAGCAGTTACGGGGGGGGGAACACTGAAGCTTTCTTT.

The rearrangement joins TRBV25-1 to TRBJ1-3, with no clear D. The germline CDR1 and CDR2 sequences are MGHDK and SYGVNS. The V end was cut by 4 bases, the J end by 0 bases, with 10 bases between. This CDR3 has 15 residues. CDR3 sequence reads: CASSVVQVSGNTIYF. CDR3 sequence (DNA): TGTGCCAGCAGTGTTGTCCAGGTCTCTGGAAACACCATATATTTT.

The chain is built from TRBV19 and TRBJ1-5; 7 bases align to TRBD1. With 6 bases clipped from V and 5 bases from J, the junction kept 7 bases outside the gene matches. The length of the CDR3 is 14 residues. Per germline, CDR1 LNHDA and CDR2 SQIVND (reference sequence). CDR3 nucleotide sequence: TGTGCCAGTAGGACCTCAACAGGGGATCAGCCCCAGCATTTT. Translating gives CASRTSTGDQPQHF.

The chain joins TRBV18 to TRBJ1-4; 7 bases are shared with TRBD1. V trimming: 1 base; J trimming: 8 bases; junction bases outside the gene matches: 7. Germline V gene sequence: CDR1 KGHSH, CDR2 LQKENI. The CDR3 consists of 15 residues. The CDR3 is CASSPHKGAEEKLFF. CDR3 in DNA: TGTGCCAGCTCACCACATAAGGGGGCGGAAGAAAAACTGTTTTTT. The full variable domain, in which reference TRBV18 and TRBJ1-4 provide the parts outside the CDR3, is NAGVMQNPRHLVRRRGQEARLRCSPMKGHSHVYWYRQLPEEGLKFMVYLQKENIIDESGMPKERFSAEFPKEGPSILRIQQVVRGDSAAYFCASSPHKGAEEKLFFGSGTQLSVL.

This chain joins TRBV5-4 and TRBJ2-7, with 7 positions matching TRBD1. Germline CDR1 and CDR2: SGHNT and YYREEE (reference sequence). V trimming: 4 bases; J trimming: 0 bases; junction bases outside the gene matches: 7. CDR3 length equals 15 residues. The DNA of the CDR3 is TGTGCCAGCAGCCTACAGGGGCAACTCTCCTACGAGCAGTACTTC. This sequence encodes CASSLQGQLSYEQYF.

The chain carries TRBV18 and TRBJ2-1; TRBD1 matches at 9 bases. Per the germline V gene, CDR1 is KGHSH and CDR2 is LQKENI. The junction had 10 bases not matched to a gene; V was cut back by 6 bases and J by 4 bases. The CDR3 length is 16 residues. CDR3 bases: TGTGCCAGCTCGGCCACAGGGGGCAGCCTATACAATGAGCAGTTCTTC. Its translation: CASSATGGSLYNEQFF.

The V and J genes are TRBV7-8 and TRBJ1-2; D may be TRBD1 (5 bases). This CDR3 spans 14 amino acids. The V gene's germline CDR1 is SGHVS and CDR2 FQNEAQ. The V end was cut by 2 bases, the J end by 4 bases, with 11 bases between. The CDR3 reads CASSLHGAPYGYTF. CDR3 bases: TGTGCCAGCAGCTTACATGGGGCCCCCTATGGCTACACCTTC.

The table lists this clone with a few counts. The CDR3 sequence: CASSKSVREEFQPQHF. CDR3 DNA: TGTGCCAGCAGCAAATCCGTCAGGGAAGAGTTTCAGCCCCAGCATTTT. The chain joins TRBV21-1 to TRBJ1-5; the table's D gene call, TRBD1, was not cross checked with the DNA. TRBV21-1 is reported as a pseudogene. CDR3 length equals 16 residues.

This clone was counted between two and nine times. For the CDR3, the DNA is TGTGCCAGCAGCTCTTGGACAGGATGGAGAACTGAAGCTTTCTTT. Translated: CASSSWTGWRTEAFF. This sequence joins TRBV7-9 and TRBJ1-1; TRBD1 matches at 7 bases. V lost 4 bases to trimming and J lost 5 bases; unmatched junction nucleotides: 10. In germline, CDR1 is SEHNR, CDR2 FQNEAQ (reference sequence). CDR3 length equals 15 residues.

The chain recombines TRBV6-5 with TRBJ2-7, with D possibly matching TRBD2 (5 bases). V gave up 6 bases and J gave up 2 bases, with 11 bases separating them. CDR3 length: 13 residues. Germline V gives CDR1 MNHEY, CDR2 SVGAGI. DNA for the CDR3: TGTGCCAGCAGGAGGGAGTGGGCCTACGAGCAGTACTTC. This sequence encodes CASRREWAYEQYF.

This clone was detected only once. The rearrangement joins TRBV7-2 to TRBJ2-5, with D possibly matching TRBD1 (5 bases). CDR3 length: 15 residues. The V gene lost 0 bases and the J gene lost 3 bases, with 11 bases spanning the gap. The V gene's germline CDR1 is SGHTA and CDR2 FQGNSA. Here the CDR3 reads CASSLAVTREETQYF. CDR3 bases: TGTGCCAGCAGCTTAGCCGTAACCAGGGAAGAGACCCAGTACTTC.

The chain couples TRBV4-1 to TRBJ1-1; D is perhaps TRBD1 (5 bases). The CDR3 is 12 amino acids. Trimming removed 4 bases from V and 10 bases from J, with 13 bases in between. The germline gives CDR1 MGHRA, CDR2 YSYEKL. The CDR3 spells CASSPQVGGAFF. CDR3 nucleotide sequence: TGCGCCAGCAGCCCGCAGGTGGGGGGAGCTTTCTTT.

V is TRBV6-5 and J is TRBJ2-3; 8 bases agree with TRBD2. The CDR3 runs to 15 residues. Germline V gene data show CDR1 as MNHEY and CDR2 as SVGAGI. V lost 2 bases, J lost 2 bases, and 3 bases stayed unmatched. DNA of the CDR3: TGTGCCAGCAGTTACGGAGCGGGGGCCACAGATACGCAGTATTTT. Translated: CASSYGAGATDTQYF.